This T cell receptor (beta chain) comes out of a study of PD-1 and CTLA-4 blockade in melanoma. Using immunoSEQ multiplex PCR, the repertoire was profiled, and TCRdb retains in-frame clones only, with some absent. In the table there are 32,000 or so clones, about 89% of which are singletons. V was cut by 7 bases and J by 3 bases, with 15 bases left in between. The CDR3 consists of 15 residues. Germline V gene lookup returns CDR1 MNHEY and CDR2 SVGAGI. The genes are TRBV6-5 and TRBJ1-4; perhaps TRBD1 as D (5 bases). The source of this sequence is a human donor with melanoma. The sample consisted of CD8+ T cells from peripheral blood, taken before anti-PD-1 treatment. The CDR3 loop is CASTSGQRPNEKLFF. The CDR3, as DNA: TGTGCCAGCACCTCCGGACAAAGGCCTAATGAAAAACTGTTTTTT.